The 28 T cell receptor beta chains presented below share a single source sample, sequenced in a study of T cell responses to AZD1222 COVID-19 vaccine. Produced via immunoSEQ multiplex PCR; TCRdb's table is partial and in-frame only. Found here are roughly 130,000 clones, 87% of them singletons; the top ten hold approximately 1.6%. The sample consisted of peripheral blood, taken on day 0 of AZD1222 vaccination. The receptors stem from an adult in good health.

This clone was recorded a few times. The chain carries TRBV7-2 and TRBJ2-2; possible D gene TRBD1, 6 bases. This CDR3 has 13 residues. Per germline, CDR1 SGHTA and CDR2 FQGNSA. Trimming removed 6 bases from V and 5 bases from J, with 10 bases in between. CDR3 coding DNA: TGTGCCAGCAGAACAGGGTGGACCGGGGAGCTGTTTTTT. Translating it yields CASRTGWTGELFF.

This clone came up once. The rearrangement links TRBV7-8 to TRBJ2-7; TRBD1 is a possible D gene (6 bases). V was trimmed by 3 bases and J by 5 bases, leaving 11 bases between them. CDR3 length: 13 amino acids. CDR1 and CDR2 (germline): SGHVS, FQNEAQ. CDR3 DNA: TGTGCCAGCAGCTTCTCAGGGGCGGACGAGCAGTACTTC. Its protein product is CASSFSGADEQYF. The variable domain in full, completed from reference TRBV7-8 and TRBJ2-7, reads GAGVSQSPRYKVAKRGQDVALRCDPISGHVSLFWYQQALGQGPEFLTYFQNEAQLDKSGLPSDRFFAERPEGSVSTLKIQRTQQEDSAVYLCASSFSGADEQYFGPGTRLTVT.

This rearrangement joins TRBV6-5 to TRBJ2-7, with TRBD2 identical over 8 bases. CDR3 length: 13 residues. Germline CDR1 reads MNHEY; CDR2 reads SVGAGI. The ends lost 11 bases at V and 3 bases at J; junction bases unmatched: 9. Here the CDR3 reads CAATGGPFYEQYF. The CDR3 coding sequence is TGTGCCGCGACGGGAGGGCCCTTCTACGAGCAGTACTTC.

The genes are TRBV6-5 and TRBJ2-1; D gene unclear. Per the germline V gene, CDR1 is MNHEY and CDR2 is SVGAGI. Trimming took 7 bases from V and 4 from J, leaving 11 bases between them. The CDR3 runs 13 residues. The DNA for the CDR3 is TGTGCCAGCACTCGACGGACGTACAATGAGCAGTTCTTC. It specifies CASTRRTYNEQFF.

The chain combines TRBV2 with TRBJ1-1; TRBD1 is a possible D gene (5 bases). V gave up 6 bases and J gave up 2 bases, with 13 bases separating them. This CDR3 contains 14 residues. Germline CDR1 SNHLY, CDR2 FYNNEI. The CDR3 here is CASRWQGINTEAFF. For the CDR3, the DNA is TGTGCCAGCAGGTGGCAGGGTATTAACACTGAAGCTTTCTTT. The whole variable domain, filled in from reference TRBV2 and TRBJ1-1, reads EPEVTQTPSHQVTQMGQEVILRCVPISNHLYFYWYRQILGQKVEFLVSFYNNEISEKSEIFDDQFSVERPDGSNFTLKIRSTKLEDSAMYFCASRWQGINTEAFFGQGTRLTVV.

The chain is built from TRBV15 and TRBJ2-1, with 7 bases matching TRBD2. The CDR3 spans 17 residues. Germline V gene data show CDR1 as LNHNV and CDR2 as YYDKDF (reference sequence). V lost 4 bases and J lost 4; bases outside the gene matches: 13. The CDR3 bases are TGTGCCACCAGCATCCCCCCTTGGGCGGGGGAGTACAATGAGCAGTTCTTC. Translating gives CATSIPPWAGEYNEQFF.

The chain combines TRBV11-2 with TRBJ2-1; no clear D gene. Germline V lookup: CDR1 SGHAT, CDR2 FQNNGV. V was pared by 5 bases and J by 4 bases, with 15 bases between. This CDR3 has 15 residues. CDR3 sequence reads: CASSIGPLEYNEQFF. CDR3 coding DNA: TGTGCCAGCAGCATCGGGCCCCTGGAATACAATGAGCAGTTCTTC.

CDR3: CASSFGQTTDTQYF. The CDR3 DNA sequence: TGTGCCAGCAGTTTCGGACAGACCACAGATACGCAGTATTTT. This chain uses TRBV6-5 with TRBJ2-3; D is perhaps TRBD1 (6 bases). V gave up 4 bases and J gave up 2 bases, with 10 bases separating them. Germline V gene sequence: CDR1 MNHEY, CDR2 SVGAGI. CDR3 size: 14 residues.

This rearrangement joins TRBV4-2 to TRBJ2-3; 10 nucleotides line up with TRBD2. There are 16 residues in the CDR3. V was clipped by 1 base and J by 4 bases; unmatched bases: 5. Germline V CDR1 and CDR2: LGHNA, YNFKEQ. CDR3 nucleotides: TGTGCCAGCAGCCAAGGGAGCGGGGGGGCCGCAGATACGCAGTATTTT. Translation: CASSQGSGGAADTQYF.

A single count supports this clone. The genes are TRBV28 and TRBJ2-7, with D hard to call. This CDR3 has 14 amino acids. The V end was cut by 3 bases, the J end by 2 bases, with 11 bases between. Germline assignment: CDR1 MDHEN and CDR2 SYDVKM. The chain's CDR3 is CASSFYKVTYEQYF. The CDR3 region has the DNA TGTGCCAGCAGTTTTTATAAAGTCACCTACGAGCAGTACTTC.

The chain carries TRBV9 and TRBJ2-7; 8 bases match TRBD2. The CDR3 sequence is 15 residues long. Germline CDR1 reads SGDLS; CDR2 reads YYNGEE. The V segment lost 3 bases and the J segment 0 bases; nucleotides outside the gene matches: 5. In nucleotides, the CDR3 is TGTGCCAGCAGCGGCGCCGGGACTAGCTCCTACGAGCAGTACTTC. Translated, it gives CASSGAGTSSYEQYF.

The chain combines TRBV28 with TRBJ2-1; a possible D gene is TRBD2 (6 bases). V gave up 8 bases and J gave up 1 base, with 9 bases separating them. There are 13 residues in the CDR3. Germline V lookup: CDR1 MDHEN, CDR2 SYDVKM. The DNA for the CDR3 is TGTGCCAGCGGGGGGAGATCCTACAATGAGCAGTTCTTC. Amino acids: CASGGRSYNEQFF.

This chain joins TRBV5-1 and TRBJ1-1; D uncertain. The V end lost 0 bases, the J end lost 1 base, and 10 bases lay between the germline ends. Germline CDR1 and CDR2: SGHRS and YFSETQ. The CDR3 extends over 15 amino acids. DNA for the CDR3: TGCGCCAGCAGCTTGGACGGCCAGCCGAACACTGAAGCTTTCTTT. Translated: CASSLDGQPNTEAFF. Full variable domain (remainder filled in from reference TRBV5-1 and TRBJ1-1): KAGVTQTPRYLIKTRGQQVTLSCSPISGHRSVSWYQQTPGQGLQFLFEYFSETQRNKGNFPGRFSGRQFSNSRSEMNVSTLELGDSALYLCASSLDGQPNTEAFFGQGTRLTVV.

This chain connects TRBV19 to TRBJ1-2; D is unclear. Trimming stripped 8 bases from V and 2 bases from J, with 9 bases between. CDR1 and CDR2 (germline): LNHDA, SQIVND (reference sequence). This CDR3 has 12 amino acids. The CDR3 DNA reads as TGTGCCAGTGAGGGCAGGAACTATGGCTACACCTTC. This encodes CASEGRNYGYTF. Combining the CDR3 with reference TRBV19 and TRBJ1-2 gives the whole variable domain DGGITQSPKYLFRKEGQNVTLSCEQNLNHDAMYWYRQDPGQGLRLIYYSQIVNDFQKGDIAEGYSVSREKKESFPLTVTSAQKNPTAFYLCASEGRNYGYTFGSGTRLTVV.

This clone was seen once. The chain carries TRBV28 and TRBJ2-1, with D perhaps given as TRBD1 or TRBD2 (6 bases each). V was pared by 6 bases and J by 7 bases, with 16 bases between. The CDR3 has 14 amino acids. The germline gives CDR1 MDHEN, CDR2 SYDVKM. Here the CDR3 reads CASSLGGRGNEQFF. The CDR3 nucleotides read TGTGCCAGCAGCCTCGGGGGCCGGGGGAATGAGCAGTTCTTC.

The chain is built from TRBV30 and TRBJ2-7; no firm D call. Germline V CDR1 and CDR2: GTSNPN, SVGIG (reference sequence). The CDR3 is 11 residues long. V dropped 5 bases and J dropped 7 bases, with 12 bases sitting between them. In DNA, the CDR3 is TGTGCCTGGGCACAACTGGGGGAGCAGTACTTC. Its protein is CAWAQLGEQYF. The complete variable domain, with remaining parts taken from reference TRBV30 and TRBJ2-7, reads SQTIHQWPATLVQPVGSPLSLECTVEGTSNPNLYWYRQAAGRGLQLLFYSVGIGQISSEVPQNLSASRPQDRQFILSSKKLLLSDSGFYLCAWAQLGEQYFGPGTRLTVT.

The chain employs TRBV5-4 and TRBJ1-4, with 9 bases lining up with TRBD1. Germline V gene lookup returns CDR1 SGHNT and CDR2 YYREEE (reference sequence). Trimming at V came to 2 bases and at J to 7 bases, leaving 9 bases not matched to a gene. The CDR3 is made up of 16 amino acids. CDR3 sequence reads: CASSFQADRGGEKLFF. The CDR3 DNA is TGTGCCAGCAGCTTTCAAGCGGACAGGGGCGGTGAAAAACTGTTTTTT.

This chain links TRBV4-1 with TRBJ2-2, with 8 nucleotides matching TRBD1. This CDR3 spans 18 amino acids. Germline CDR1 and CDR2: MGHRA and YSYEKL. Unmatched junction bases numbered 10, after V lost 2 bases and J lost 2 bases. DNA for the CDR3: TGCGCCAGCAGCCAAAACCCCGGGACAGGAACTAACACCGGGGAGCTGTTTTTT. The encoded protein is CASSQNPGTGTNTGELFF.

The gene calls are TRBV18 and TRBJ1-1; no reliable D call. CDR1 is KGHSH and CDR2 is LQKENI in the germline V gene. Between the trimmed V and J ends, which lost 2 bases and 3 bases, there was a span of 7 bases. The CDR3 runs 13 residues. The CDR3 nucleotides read TGTGCCAGCTCACCAGGGGTCGACACTGAAGCTTTCTTT. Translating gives CASSPGVDTEAFF.

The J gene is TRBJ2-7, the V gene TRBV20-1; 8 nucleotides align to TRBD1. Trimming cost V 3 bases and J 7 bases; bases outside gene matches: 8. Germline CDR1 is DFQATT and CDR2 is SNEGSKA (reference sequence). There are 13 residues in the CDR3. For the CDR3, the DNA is TGCAGTGCTAGTAAGCCAGGGGGCGTGGAGCAGTACTTC. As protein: CSASKPGGVEQYF.

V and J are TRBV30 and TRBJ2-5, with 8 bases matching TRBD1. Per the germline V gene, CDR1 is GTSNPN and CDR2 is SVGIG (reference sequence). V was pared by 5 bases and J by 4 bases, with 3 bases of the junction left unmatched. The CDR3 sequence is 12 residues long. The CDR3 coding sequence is TGTGCCTGGGGACAGGGAGGAGAGACCCAGTACTTC. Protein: CAWGQGGETQYF. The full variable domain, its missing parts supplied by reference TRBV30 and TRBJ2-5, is SQTIHQWPATLVQPVGSPLSLECTVEGTSNPNLYWYRQAAGRGLQLLFYSVGIGQISSEVPQNLSASRPQDRQFILSSKKLLLSDSGFYLCAWGQGGETQYFGPGTRLLVL.

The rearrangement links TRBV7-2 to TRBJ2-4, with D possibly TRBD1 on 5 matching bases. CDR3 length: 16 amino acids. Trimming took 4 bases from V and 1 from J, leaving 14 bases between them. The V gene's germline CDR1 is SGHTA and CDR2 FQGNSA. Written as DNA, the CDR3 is TGTGCCAGCAGCTCTCAGGGTATGTCGGCCAAAAACATTCAGTACTTC. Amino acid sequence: CASSSQGMSAKNIQYF.

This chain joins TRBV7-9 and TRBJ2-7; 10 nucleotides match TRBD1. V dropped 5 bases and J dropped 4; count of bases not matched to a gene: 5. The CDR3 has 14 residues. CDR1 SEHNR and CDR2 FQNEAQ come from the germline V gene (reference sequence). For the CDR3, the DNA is TGTGCCAGCAGCCTGACGGGACAGGGGTACGAGCAGTACTTC. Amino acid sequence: CASSLTGQGYEQYF.

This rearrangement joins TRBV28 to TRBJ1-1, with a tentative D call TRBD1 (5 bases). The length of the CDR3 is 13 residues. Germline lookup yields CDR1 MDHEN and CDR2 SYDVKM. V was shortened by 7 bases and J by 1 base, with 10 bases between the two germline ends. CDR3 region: CASIKTENTEAFF. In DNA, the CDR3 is TGTGCCAGCATTAAGACAGAGAACACTGAAGCTTTCTTT.

The CDR3: CASSQDGTRALYGYTF. CDR3 sequence (DNA): TGTGCCAGCAGCCAAGATGGAACTAGGGCCCTCTATGGCTACACCTTC. The chain carries TRBV4-2 and TRBJ1-2; no definite D call. There are 16 residues in the CDR3. Between the trimmed V and J ends, which lost 0 bases and 4 bases, there was a span of 15 bases. Germline V gives CDR1 LGHNA, CDR2 YNFKEQ.

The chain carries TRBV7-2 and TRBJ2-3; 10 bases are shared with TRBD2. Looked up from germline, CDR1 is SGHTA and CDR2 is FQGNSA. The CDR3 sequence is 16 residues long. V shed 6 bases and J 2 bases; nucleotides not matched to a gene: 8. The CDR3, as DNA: TGTGCCAGCAGTCCCGGGACTAGCGCGGCCACAGATACGCAGTATTTT. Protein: CASSPGTSAATDTQYF.

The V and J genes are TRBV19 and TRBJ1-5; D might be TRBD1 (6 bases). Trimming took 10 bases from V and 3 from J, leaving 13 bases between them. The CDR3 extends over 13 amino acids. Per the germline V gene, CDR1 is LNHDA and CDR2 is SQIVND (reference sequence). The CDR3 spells CAIAGTINQPQHF. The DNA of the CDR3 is TGTGCCATCGCCGGGACAATCAATCAGCCCCAGCATTTT.

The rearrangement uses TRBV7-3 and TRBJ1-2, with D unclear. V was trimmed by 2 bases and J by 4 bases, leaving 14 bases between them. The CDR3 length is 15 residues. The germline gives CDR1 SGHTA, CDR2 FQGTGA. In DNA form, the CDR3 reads TGTGCCAGCAGCTTAGAGGGCGGTCAGCCCTATGGCTACACCTTC. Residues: CASSLEGGQPYGYTF.